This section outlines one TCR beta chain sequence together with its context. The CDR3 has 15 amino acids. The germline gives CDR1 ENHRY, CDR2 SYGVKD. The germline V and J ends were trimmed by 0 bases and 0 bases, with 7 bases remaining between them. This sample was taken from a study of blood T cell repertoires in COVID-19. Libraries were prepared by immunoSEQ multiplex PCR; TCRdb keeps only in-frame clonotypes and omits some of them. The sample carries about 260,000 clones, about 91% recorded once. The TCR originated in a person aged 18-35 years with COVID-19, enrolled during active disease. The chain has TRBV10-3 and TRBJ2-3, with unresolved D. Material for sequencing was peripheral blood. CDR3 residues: CAISESTTSTDTQYF. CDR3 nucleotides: TGTGCCATCAGTGAGTCAACGACTAGCACAGATACGCAGTATTTT.